This paragraph reports one TCR beta chain. Its cognate antigen has yet to be identified. The input lacks base qualities; no much larger clone sits a single base away. This entry belongs to a study of Ad26.COV2.S vaccination and SARS-CoV-2 variants (dated by TCRdb to 2020 to 2022). Notes on the research overall: Donors in the vaccine arm were drawn from COV1001, a multicentre, randomized, double-blind, placebo-controlled phase I-IIa trial testing Ad26.COV2.S in healthy adults. Trial participants were randomized into five groups of five, in which low-dose or high-dose Ad26.COV2.S was given once or twice, or placebo was given on both occasions. The specificity and breadth of SARS-CoV-2-reactive T cell receptors after Ad26.COV2.S vaccination were assessed by TCRbeta repertoire sequencing. A total of roughly 32 samples were included in the TCR-sequenced set, comprising approximately 20 Ad26.COV2.S vaccine recipients, 5 placebo recipients and 8 SARS-CoV-2 convalescent individuals. Blinding of investigators to trial group allocation was maintained during experiments and outcome assessment. Ad26.COV2.S was given intramuscularly at 5x10^10 or 1x10^11 viral particles, as a single shot or as two shots 56 days apart.

TCRbeta CDR3 regions were sequenced with the immunoSEQ Assay. After extraction, genomic DNA underwent amplification by bias-controlled multiplex PCR, followed by high-throughput sequencing. As for the authors' bioinformatics: To quantify the absolute abundance of each unique TCRbeta CDR3 region, sequences were collapsed and filtered. T cell fraction was estimated by normalizing TCRbeta template counts to usable DNA, which was measured by amplifying reference genes present in all nucleated cells. Repertoire TCRs were annotated as SARS-CoV-2-specific when V gene, CDR3 amino acid sequence and J gene were exactly matched to a known reactive TCR set. The reference SARS-CoV-2 TCR set came from MIRA and was filtered for enrichment in COVID-19-positive ImmuneCODE repertoires, removing public or cross-reactive TCRs. Based on the MIRA antigens, annotated TCRs were further analysed at the level of specific ORF or position within ORF. Breadth was defined as the number of annotated unique rearrangements divided by the total number of unique productive rearrangements, and depth was defined as the summed frequency of the annotated unique rearrangements. Two-sided Wilcoxon rank-sum tests were applied when comparing TCR breadth between groups. The immuneACCESS repertoire file appears here via TCRdb, limited to in-frame rearrangements. These files lack a portion of the clones; in checked studies, under half of the deficit traces to unresolved V genes, and the cause of the others is not known. That table is the source of V, J and clone size, and D and trimming were worked out from the DNA. Present in this sample are some 640,000 clones, around 90% of which were seen just once. The biggest ten clones account for approximately 1.5% of the sample.

The full study reports these points: Spike-specific TCR breadth was higher in Ad26.COV2.S recipients than in placebo recipients (P = 0.0014). The study lacked the statistical power to compare responses across vaccine doses or regimens. Substantial breadth of spike-specific CD8+ and CD4+ T cell responses was reported after vaccination. The authors noted that the TCR breadth and depth analyses may have underestimated total T cell responses. Non-spike TCR breadth was comparable between vaccine and placebo recipients, consistent with the vaccine containing only spike.

For CDR1 and CDR2, the germline V gene (reference sequence) lists GTSNPN and SVGIG. Including the terminal cysteine and phenylalanine, the CDR3 comprises 12 residues. Just the 36-base CDR3 DNA is kept, in frame starting at base 1. V is reduced by 2 bases and J by 5 bases, leaving a spacing of 10 bases between them. The intended sense of this specimen's treatment or condition label: about 20 received Ad26.COV2.S at low or high dose, single or two shots; about 5 received placebo; per-sample allocation not given. Repertoires of vaccine and placebo recipients were sequenced from samples collected on day 63 after the first injection. Cohort 1b enrolled about two dozen adults aged 18-55 years at a single site in Boston, USA, between 29 July and 7 August 2020. As a vaccine, Ad26.COV2.S was a replication-incompetent adenovirus type 26 vector that expressed a prefusion-stabilized SARS-CoV-2 spike protein derived from the original Wuhan strain.

The specimen comprised peripheral blood, sampled in a trial of Ad26.COV2.S vaccine versus placebo. The receptor comes from a person aged 18-65 years who received the Ad26.COV2.S COVID-19 vaccine or a placebo. The rearrangement combines TRBV30 with TRBJ2-7, with TRBD2 perhaps the D gene, on 5 matching bases. The CDR3 here reads CAWSSGYNEQYF. The DNA sequence is as follows: TGTGCCTGGAGTTCGGGGTACAACGAGCAGTACTTC.